The 8 T cell receptor beta chains below were found in one sample sequenced in a study of T cell changes during pregnancy in multiple sclerosis (dated by TCRdb to the late 2010s). The library came from the immunoSEQ multiplex PCR assay. What TCRdb holds here is the immuneACCESS table cut down to in-frame rearrangements. Part of the clones is not present; checked against another copy, under half of the missing clones reflect an unresolved V gene, and the others are unexplained. Within this sample are 30,000 to 45,000 clones, with about 92% of them counted one time only. About 0.45% of the sample is in the top ten clones. The input for sequencing was CD4+ T cells from peripheral blood mononuclear cells, taken in the third trimester of pregnancy. Receptors were obtained from a female donor in good health, enrolled as a control in a pregnancy study.

This sequence joins TRBV7-3 and TRBJ2-5; unclear D gene. Germline V gives CDR1 SGHTA, CDR2 FQGTGA. Trimming shortened V by 1 base and J by 4 bases, and 10 bases separated the two germline ends. The CDR3 length is 14 residues. CDR3 in DNA: TGTGCCAGCAGCTTAATGGCGGCCGGAGAGACCCAGTACTTC. This gives the protein CASSLMAAGETQYF.

V and J are TRBV6-6 and TRBJ2-3; D may be TRBD2 (7 bases). With 6 bases removed from V and 3 bases from J, the gap between germline ends came to 19 bases. This CDR3 has 16 residues. CDR1 and CDR2 (germline): MNHNY, SVGAGI (reference sequence). CDR3 coding DNA: TGTGCCAGCAGCGGCTTAACGGGGGGCCATACAGATACGCAGTATTTT. Translating it yields CASSGLTGGHTDTQYF.

The chain couples TRBV7-8 to TRBJ1-4; the D is unclear. Germline V gene lookup returns CDR1 SGHVS and CDR2 FQNEAQ. This CDR3 is 13 amino acids long. V lost 1 base, J lost 7 bases, and 7 bases lay in between. The CDR3 DNA reads TGTGCCAGCAGCTTAGACTCTTTTGAAAAACTGTTTTTT. This sequence encodes CASSLDSFEKLFF.

This clone was seen only once. The V gene is TRBV7-9, the J gene TRBJ2-1; 10 bases fit TRBD2. Germline lookup yields CDR1 SEHNR and CDR2 FQNEAQ (reference sequence). This CDR3 spans 15 amino acids. The V segment lost 5 bases and the J segment 5 bases; nucleotides outside the gene matches: 6. This CDR3 reads CASSERGGAHNEQFF. Written as DNA, the CDR3 is TGTGCCAGCAGCGAGCGGGGGGGCGCCCACAATGAGCAGTTCTTC.

J is TRBJ1-1 and V is TRBV9; 9 bases line up with TRBD1. This CDR3 is 14 amino acids long. J gave up 4 bases and V 0 bases, and 1 base lay outside the gene matches. CDR1 and CDR2 from the germline V gene are SGDLS and YYNGEE. The CDR3 sequence is CASSVGGQGTEAFF. The CDR3 DNA follows: TGTGCCAGCAGCGTAGGGGGACAGGGCACTGAAGCTTTCTTT. Combining the CDR3 with reference TRBV9 and TRBJ1-1 gives the whole variable domain DSGVTQTPKHLITATGQRVTLRCSPRSGDLSVYWYQQSLDQGLQFLIQYYNGEERAKGNILERFSAQQFPDLHSELNLSSLELGDSALYFCASSVGGQGTEAFFGQGTRLTVV.

The chain recombines TRBV28 with TRBJ2-7; 8 bases map to TRBD2. This CDR3 has 17 amino acids. CDR1 is MDHEN, CDR2 SYDVKM, per germline. The junction had 15 bases not matched to a gene; V was cut back by 2 bases and J by 6 bases. The CDR3 here is CASSLIGTGTSPSEQYF. Here the CDR3 DNA reads TGTGCCAGCAGTTTAATTGGGACCGGGACTAGTCCGAGCGAGCAGTACTTC.

The rearrangement joins TRBV6-5 to TRBJ1-6; D is uncertain. Germline V CDR1 and CDR2: MNHEY, SVGAGI. Trimming stripped 2 bases from V and 7 bases from J, with 6 bases between. The CDR3 has 13 amino acids. CDR3 sequence reads: CASSYEKNSPLHF. The CDR3 DNA sequence: TGTGCCAGCAGTTACGAGAAGAATTCACCCCTCCACTTT.

This clone was recorded a few times. This chain joins TRBV7-8 and TRBJ1-5; D may be TRBD1 (5 bases). With 0 bases removed from V and 5 bases from J, the gap between germline ends came to 8 bases. The CDR3 is made up of 14 amino acids. The germline gives CDR1 SGHVS, CDR2 FQNEAQ. The DNA of the CDR3 is TGTGCCAGCAGCTTAGCCGACAGATATCAGCCCCAGCATTTT. This codes for CASSLADRYQPQHF.